This T cell receptor beta chain was documented in a study of blood T cell repertoires in COVID-19. Study in general: Sites in the United States, Italy and Spain provided acute and convalescent COVID-19 samples. PBMCs, B-cell-depleted T cells, or T cells provided the cDNA or gDNA that made up the material.

In its sample, this clone was seen a few times. The V and J ends lost 6 bases and 0 bases, in that order; junction bases with no gene match: 8. This CDR3 has 15 residues. The V gene's germline CDR1 is MNHEY and CDR2 SVGAGI. In the authors' workflow: Researchers report that nucleated cell counts were estimated from reference gene primer amplification. Assay: immunoSEQ multiplex PCR; the TCRdb copy retains only in-frame clones and omits some. The DNA was the basis for D and trimming; V, J and clone size are from that table. The sample has fewer than 200,000 clones; 83% are singletons. The source material was peripheral blood. The clonotype originates from a human donor in a cohort sampled during active COVID-19. This chain links TRBV6-5 with TRBJ2-7, with TRBD1 identical over 7 bases. CDR3 sequence: CASSGTGTASYEQYF. CDR3 bases: TGTGCCAGCAGCGGTACCGGGACAGCCTCCTACGAGCAGTACTTC.